These 21 T cell receptor beta chains came from one sample sequenced in a study of blood T cell repertoires in COVID-19. Sequencing used immunoSEQ multiplex PCR; TCRdb keeps in-frame clones, though not all of them. The sample consists of about 280,000 clones, 70% to 90% of them appearing once. Specimen: peripheral blood. The receptors come from a woman in her 70s with COVID-19, enrolled during active disease.

The V call is TRBV7-2, the J call TRBJ2-1, with 8 nucleotides matching TRBD2. This CDR3 has 18 amino acids. V lost 0 bases and J lost 5; bases outside the gene matches: 12. In germline, CDR1 is SGHTA, CDR2 FQGNSA. The CDR3 protein is CASSLALTGGGWHNEQFF. Written as DNA, the CDR3 is TGTGCCAGCAGCTTAGCTCTTACGGGCGGGGGGTGGCACAATGAGCAGTTCTTC.

Only a few counts were recorded for this clone. The gene calls are TRBV5-8 and TRBJ1-5; maybe TRBD1 (5 bases). Germline V lookup: CDR1 SGHTS, CDR2 YDEGEE. This CDR3 comprises 18 residues. The V gene lost 0 bases and the J gene lost 14 bases, with 30 bases spanning the gap. This chain's CDR3 is CASSLEAPGYSNQAREHF. In DNA, the CDR3 is TGTGCCAGCAGCTTGGAAGCGCCAGGATATAGCAATCAGGCCAGGGAGCATTTT.

V usage is TRBV18 and J usage is TRBJ1-2; TRBD1 matches at 8 bases. Looked up from germline, CDR1 is KGHSH and CDR2 is LQKENI. The CDR3 is made up of 13 amino acids. Germline trimming cut 6 bases from V and 8 bases from J; bases unmatched to any gene: 8. Here the CDR3 DNA reads TGTGCCAGCTCCCGTGGACAGGGCAAAGGCTACACCTTC. It is translated as CASSRGQGKGYTF.

The V gene is TRBV6-1, the J gene TRBJ1-1; D may be TRBD1 (5 bases). Trimming took 1 base from V and 7 from J, leaving 13 bases between them. From germline, CDR1 is MNHNS and CDR2 SASEGT. The CDR3 sequence is 14 residues long. The DNA for the CDR3 is TGTGCCAGCAGTGAAGGGTACGGGGGGTATGAAGCTTTCTTT. It codes for CASSEGYGGYEAFF.

The V gene is TRBV24-1, the J gene TRBJ2-2; a weak D match, TRBD1 (6 bases). Deletions cut 3 bases from V and 2 bases from J, with 12 bases between. The CDR3 is made up of 16 amino acids. Germline CDR1 is KGHDR and CDR2 is SFDVKD. The CDR3 DNA follows: TGTGCCACCAGTGATCATTACAGGGATAACACCGGGGAGCTGTTTTTT. Amino acid sequence: CATSDHYRDNTGELFF.

This clone was counted a few times. The chain links TRBV7-3 to TRBJ2-1; 9 bases are a match to TRBD1. The V gene end was trimmed by 5 bases and the J gene end by 8 bases; junction bases not matched to a gene: 10. The CDR3 runs 15 residues. Germline loops: CDR1 SGHTA, CDR2 FQGTGA. This chain's CDR3 is CASSPIGDRDDEQFF. In nucleotides, the CDR3 is TGTGCCAGCAGCCCCATAGGGGACAGGGATGATGAGCAGTTCTTC.

This chain uses TRBV6-6 with TRBJ1-1; possible D gene TRBD1, 5 bases. Germline lookup yields CDR1 MNHNY and CDR2 SVGAGI (reference sequence). CDR3 length: 16 residues. V was clipped by 5 bases and J by 4 bases, with 20 bases between them. The CDR3 loop is CASSPGAGRSSTEAFF. For the CDR3, the DNA is TGTGCCAGCAGTCCCGGGGCAGGGAGGAGTAGCACTGAAGCTTTCTTT.

A few counts support this clone. This sequence joins TRBV3-1 (or the pseudogene TRBV3-2) and TRBJ1-2; the D gene is possibly TRBD1 (6 bases). The CDR3 sequence is 15 residues long. The germline V and J ends were trimmed by 2 bases and 4 bases, with 14 bases remaining between them. Germline assignment: CDR1 LGHDT and CDR2 YNNKEL (reference sequence). Here the CDR3 reads CASSQTQGHSYGYTF. CDR3 sequence (DNA): TGTGCCAGCAGCCAAACGCAGGGGCATAGCTATGGCTACACCTTC.

CDR3 sequence: CATHSGGTGANVLTF. The DNA for the CDR3 is TGTGCCACCCATTCCGGGGGGACTGGGGCCAACGTCCTGACTTTC. This sequence joins TRBV28 and TRBJ2-6; 7 positions match TRBD2. With 10 bases clipped from V and 2 bases from J, the junction kept 8 bases outside the gene matches. CDR1 is MDHEN and CDR2 is SYDVKM in the germline V gene. This CDR3 is built from 15 residues.

The rearrangement uses TRBV10-1 and TRBJ1-5; unclear D gene. Germline V gene lookup returns CDR1 WNHNN and CDR2 SYGVQD (reference sequence). V was cut by 9 bases and J by 4 bases, with 10 bases left in between. The CDR3 sequence is 12 residues long. CDR3 in DNA: TGCGCCAGTTCGACGGGGAATCAGCCCCAGCATTTT. This gives the protein CASSTGNQPQHF.

A note on this clone: The junction departs from germline at one end; a sequencing error may be responsible. The chain combines TRBV12-3 or TRBV12-4 with TRBJ2-7; 12 positions agree with TRBD2. This CDR3 region has 12 residues. CDR3 loop: CASRDPTSGGVF. The DNA for the CDR3 is TGTGCCAGCAGGGACCCGACTAGCGGGGGAGTCTTC.

This sequence joins TRBV18 and TRBJ1-1; weak D call: TRBD1 (6 bases). This CDR3 spans 14 amino acids. V was cut by 6 bases and J by 0 bases, with 11 bases left in between. Per the germline V gene, CDR1 is KGHSH and CDR2 is LQKENI. The CDR3 loop reads CASSRDNMNTEAFF. The CDR3 nucleotides read TGTGCCAGCTCCCGGGACAACATGAACACTGAAGCTTTCTTT.

The gene calls are TRBV7-2 and TRBJ2-7; 8 nucleotides agree with TRBD2. This CDR3 contains 14 residues. Germline V gene data show CDR1 as SGHTA and CDR2 as FQGNSA. V was pared by 4 bases and J by 6 bases, with 8 bases of the junction left unmatched. This CDR3 is CASSSTGGPVEQYF. In DNA, the CDR3 is TGTGCCAGCAGCTCTACGGGGGGGCCCGTCGAGCAGTACTTC.

The rearrangement uses TRBV29-1 and TRBJ1-2; D is perhaps TRBD1 (5 bases). The V gene's germline CDR1 is SQVTM and CDR2 ANQGSEA. The V gene lost 1 base and the J gene lost 2 bases, with 11 bases spanning the gap. The CDR3 has 14 residues. The CDR3: CSVEAPGINYGYTF. The CDR3 DNA follows: TGCAGCGTTGAAGCCCCAGGGATAAACTATGGCTACACCTTC.

V and J are TRBV30 and TRBJ2-1; 8 bases fit TRBD1. Germline loops: CDR1 GTSNPN, CDR2 SVGIG (reference sequence). Trimming at V came to 3 bases and at J to 15 bases, leaving 10 bases not matched to a gene. This CDR3 is 12 amino acids long. The CDR3 DNA reads as TGTGCCTGGAGCCAAAGTCGGGACAGGAGGTTCTTC. Translation gives CAWSQSRDRRFF.

The rearrangement joins TRBV27 to TRBJ2-3; D gene uncertain. The CDR3 contains 15 residues. The V and J ends lost 4 bases and 0 bases respectively, with 11 bases between them. CDR1 is MNHEY, CDR2 SMNVEV, per germline (reference sequence). This chain's CDR3 is CASSSRQESTDTQYF. The DNA for the CDR3 is TGTGCCAGCAGTTCCCGACAAGAAAGCACAGATACGCAGTATTTT.

The V gene is TRBV4-1, the J gene TRBJ1-2; D may be TRBD1 (5 bases). The CDR3 is 15 amino acids. Germline V lookup: CDR1 MGHRA, CDR2 YSYEKL. Between the trimmed V and J ends, which lost 0 bases and 2 bases, there was a span of 10 bases. CDR3 sequence (DNA): TGCGCCAGCAGCCAAGATTGGCCAGGGAACTATGGCTACACCTTC. Protein product: CASSQDWPGNYGYTF.

The chain combines TRBV21-1 with TRBJ2-7; TRBD2 is the table's D call, not checked against the DNA. TRBV21-1 is a recognized pseudogene. The CDR3 totals 10 residues. CDR3 loop: CASSCYEQYF. The DNA of the CDR3 is TGTGCCAGCTCTTGCTACGAGCAGTACTTC.

V and J are TRBV7-6 and TRBJ1-5, with 9 bases aligning to TRBD1. CDR1 is SGHVS, CDR2 FNYEAQ, per germline. V shed 5 bases, J shed 4 bases, and the junction held 6 bases outside the gene matches. This CDR3 contains 15 residues. CDR3 bases: TGTGCCAGCAGCCCTTATGACAGGGGGAATCAGCCCCAGCATTTT. Translated, it gives CASSPYDRGNQPQHF.

The rearrangement joins TRBV9 to TRBJ1-1, with a possible D match to TRBD1 (5 bases). Germline assignment: CDR1 SGDLS and CDR2 YYNGEE. The CDR3 spans 15 residues. With 3 bases removed from V and 0 bases from J, the gap between germline ends came to 12 bases. CDR3 in amino acids: CASSGTGSLNTEAFF. In nucleotides, the CDR3 is TGTGCCAGCAGCGGCACAGGATCTCTGAACACTGAAGCTTTCTTT.

This chain uses TRBV6-7 with TRBJ2-3; TRBD2 aligns across 12 bases. TRBV6-7 is assigned to the ORF class and has an uncertain function. V shed 8 bases, J shed 1 base, and the junction held 7 bases outside the gene matches. CDR3 length: 16 amino acids. CDR3 loop: CASAASGGACTDTQYF. For the CDR3, the DNA is TGTGCCAGCGCTGCTAGCGGGGGGGCGTGCACAGATACGCAGTATTTT.